These T cell receptor beta chains were read from a single sample in a study of T cell changes during pregnancy in multiple sclerosis. Data came from immunoSEQ multiplex PCR; TCRdb stores just in-frame clones and leaves some out. The sample consists of tens of thousands of clones, around 94% of them appearing once. The source was peripheral blood, collected in the third trimester of pregnancy. These receptors were taken from a female donor in good health, enrolled as a control in a pregnancy study. The CDR3 runs from the conserved cysteine through the conserved F or W. D genes are given only for firm matches. The size field is filled for only some rows; it gives once, few, many or a size class.

TRBJ1-1 TRBV10-2 - - CASQETENTEAFF TGCGCCAGCCAGGAGACAGAGAACACTGAAGCTTTCTTT
TRBJ1-2 TRBV28 TRBD1 - CASSLAVTGGGGYTF TGTGCCAGCAGTTTAGCTGTTACAGGGGGCGGTGGCTACACCTTC
TRBJ2-7 TRBV28 TRBD1 - CASSRPGGAMREQYF TGTGCCAGCAGCCGCCCAGGGGGCGCCATGAGGGAGCAGTACTTC
TRBJ2-2 TRBV6-1 - - CASSEAGGGTGELFF TGTGCCAGCAGTGAAGCGGGAGGGGGGACCGGGGAGCTGTTTTTT
TRBJ2-7 TRBV7-8 TRBD1 - CASSLEGRGRLEQYF TGTGCCAGCAGCTTAGAAGGCAGGGGGCGCCTCGAGCAGTACTTC
TRBJ1-1 TRBV19 - few CASTSRSRGKNTEAFF TGTGCCAGTACCTCAAGGAGCCGGGGTAAGAACACTGAAGCTTTCTTT
TRBJ1-2 TRBV6-5 TRBD1 - CASSYSGQRSYGYTF TGTGCCAGCAGTTACTCGGGACAGAGGAGCTATGGCTACACCTTC
TRBJ1-2 TRBV10-3 - - CAAAGVMEHGYTF TGTGCCGCGGCCGGGGTGATGGAACATGGCTACACCTTC
TRBJ2-6 TRBV13 TRBD2 - CASSLKRGASSGANVLTF TGTGCCAGCAGCTTAAAGCGGGGCGCAAGCTCTGGGGCCAACGTCCTGACTTTC
TRBJ1-2 TRBV6-5 TRBD1 - CASSYRGGYTF TGTGCCAGCAGCTACAGGGGCGGCTACACCTTC
TRBJ2-2 TRBV11-3 - - CASSGTGKLNTGELFF TGTGCCAGCAGCGGAACAGGAAAACTGAACACCGGGGAGCTGTTTTTT
TRBJ2-3 TRBV27 TRBD2 - CASSLAGLAINTQYF TGTGCCAGCAGTTTGGCGGGACTAGCTATCAATACGCAGTATTTT
TRBJ2-4 TRBV27 - - CASSPFGGRLAKNIQYF TGTGCCAGCAGCCCGTTTGGGGGCCGATTAGCCAAAAACATTCAGTACTTC
TRBJ1-5 TRBV27 TRBD1 - CASSTRDRLNQPQHF TGTGCCAGCAGTACCCGGGACAGACTCAATCAGCCCCAGCATTTT
TRBJ2-1 TRBV29-1 TRBD2 - CSVEASGGHDYNEQFF TGCAGCGTTGAGGCTAGCGGGGGCCATGACTACAATGAGCAGTTCTTC
TRBJ1-1 TRBV28 - once CAIQGLNTEAFF TGTGCCATCCAGGGGTTAAACACTGAAGCTTTCTTT
TRBJ1-6 TRBV6-1 - - CASRNLRGWESPLHF TGTGCCAGCAGGAATTTGAGAGGTTGGGAGTCACCCCTCCACTTT
TRBJ2-1 TRBV25-1 - - CASIGGYNEQFF TGTGCCAGCATAGGGGGTTACAATGAGCAGTTCTTC
TRBJ2-2 TRBV9 TRBD2 once CASSVGASGQHTGELFF TGTGCCAGCAGCGTAGGGGCTAGCGGCCAACATACCGGGGAGCTGTTTTTT
TRBJ1-5 TRBV28 TRBD1 - CASSPPRDRVGQPQHF TGTGCCAGCAGTCCCCCCCGGGACAGGGTAGGTCAGCCCCAGCATTTT
TRBJ2-1 TRBV10-3 TRBD2 once CAISPGLAGGPYNEQFF TGTGCCATCAGCCCGGGACTAGCGGGAGGTCCATACAATGAGCAGTTCTTC
TRBJ1-6 TRBV19 - - CASQMGAGSYNSPLHF TGTGCCAGTCAAATGGGGGCAGGGTCCTATAATTCACCCCTCCACTTT
TRBJ2-1 TRBV4-2 - - CASSQDSETRQFF TGTGCCAGCAGCCAAGATTCGGAGACTAGGCAGTTCTTC
TRBJ1-2 TRBV19 TRBD1 - CASSPMTGNYGYTF TGTGCCAGTAGTCCGATGACAGGGAACTATGGCTACACCTTC
TRBJ2-3 TRBV19 TRBD2 once CATIAGGPRDTQYF TGTGCCACCATAGCGGGAGGGCCTAGAGATACGCAGTATTTT
TRBJ2-7 TRBV20-1 - - CSATGSYEQYF TGCAGTGCTACCGGGTCCTACGAGCAGTACTTC
TRBJ1-6 TRBV7-9 - - CASSNPIPSSPLHF TGTGCCAGCAGCAACCCAATACCGAGTTCACCCCTCCACTTT
TRBJ2-1 TRBV5-6 - - CASSSASGLHRSNEQFF TGTGCCAGCAGCTCGGCCTCGGGACTCCATAGAAGCAATGAGCAGTTCTTC
TRBJ2-2 TRBV5-4 TRBD1 - CASSLWTGLHGELFF TGTGCCAGCAGCTTGTGGACAGGTTTACACGGGGAGCTGTTTTTT
TRBJ2-1 TRBV7-9 TRBD2 - CASSGEGGRVYEQFF TGTGCCAGCAGCGGGGAGGGTGGGAGGGTTTATGAGCAGTTCTTC
TRBJ2-1 TRBV30 - - CAWSWVQGPGEQFF TGTGCCTGGAGTTGGGTTCAGGGCCCAGGTGAGCAGTTCTTC
TRBJ2-3 TRBV5-1 - - CASSFSGDTQYF TGCGCCAGCAGCTTCTCGGGAGATACGCAGTATTTT
TRBJ2-3 TRBV27 TRBD1 - CASSSGTGVGDTQYF TGTGCCAGCAGTTCCGGGACAGGGGTGGGAGATACGCAGTATTTT
TRBJ1-3 TRBV6-1 - - CASFLSGNTIYF TGTGCCAGCTTCCTCTCTGGAAACACCATATATTTT
TRBJ2-7 TRBV11-2 - - CASSIHYDRMGVYEQYF TGTGCCAGCAGCATTCATTACGACAGGATGGGGGTATACGAGCAGTACTTC
TRBJ1-1 TRBV6-1 - - CASSVAGDTEAFF TGTGCCAGCAGTGTGGCTGGAGACACTGAAGCTTTCTTT
TRBJ2-7 TRBV28 TRBD1 once CASRGTDLTLYSYEQYF TGTGCCAGCAGAGGGACAGACCTCACTTTATACTCCTACGAGCAGTACTTC
TRBJ2-5 TRBV4-1 TRBD2 - CASSQDLAGGGVWETQYF TGCGCCAGCAGCCAAGATCTAGCGGGAGGGGGTGTGTGGGAGACCCAGTACTTC
TRBJ2-1 TRBV7-9 - - CASDDMSVEQFF TGTGCCAGCGATGACATGTCGGTCGAGCAGTTCTTC
TRBJ2-3 TRBV2 - - CASSKGWTISRSSDTQYF TGTGCCAGCAGTAAAGGATGGACTATTTCTCGGTCGTCTGATACGCAGTATTTT
TRBJ1-2 TRBV11-2 - once CASSPLTGMVGYTF TGTGCCAGCAGCCCCCTTACAGGGATGGTCGGCTACACCTTC
TRBJ2-2 TRBV2 - - CASSERQVHFTGELFF TGTGCCAGCAGTGAGCGACAGGTCCACTTCACCGGGGAGCTGTTTTTT
TRBJ2-3 TRBV6-1 - - CASSEVSRVGDTQYF TGTGCCAGCAGTGAGGTTTCGAGGGTGGGAGATACGCAGTATTTT
TRBJ1-5 TRBV2 TRBD1 - CASRPGDRDNQPQHF TGTGCCAGCAGACCTGGGGACAGGGACAATCAGCCCCAGCATTTT
TRBJ2-1 TRBV9 TRBD2 - CASSASLAGAQFF TGTGCCAGCAGCGCCTCACTAGCGGGGGCGCAGTTCTTC
TRBJ1-2 TRBV28 - - CASRFPDIGYTF TGTGCCAGCCGATTTCCGGACATTGGCTACACCTTC
TRBJ2-7 TRBV21-1 - - CASSTTPGVVLAAPSYEQYF TGTGCCAGCTCAACGACTCCGGGGGTGGTACTAGCGGCCCCCTCCTACGAGCAGTACTTC
TRBJ2-5 TRBV19 - - CASSIEGRGETQYF TGTGCCAGTAGTATAGAGGGTCGGGGAGAGACCCAGTACTTC
TRBJ2-7 TRBV12-2 - - CASRLARGNLNEQYF TGTGCAAGTCGCTTAGCGCGGGGGAATCTTAACGAGCAGTACTTC